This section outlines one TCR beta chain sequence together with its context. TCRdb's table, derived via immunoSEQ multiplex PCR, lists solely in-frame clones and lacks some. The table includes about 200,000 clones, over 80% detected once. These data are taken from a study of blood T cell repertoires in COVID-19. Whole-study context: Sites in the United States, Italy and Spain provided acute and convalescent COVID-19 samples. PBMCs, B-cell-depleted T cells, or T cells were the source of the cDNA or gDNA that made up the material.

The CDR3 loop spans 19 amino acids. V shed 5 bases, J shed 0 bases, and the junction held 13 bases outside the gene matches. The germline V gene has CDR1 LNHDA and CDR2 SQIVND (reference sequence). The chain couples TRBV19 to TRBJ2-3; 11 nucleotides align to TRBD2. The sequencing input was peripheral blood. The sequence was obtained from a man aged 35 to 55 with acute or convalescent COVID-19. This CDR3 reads CASSLRGLAGGSSTDTQYF. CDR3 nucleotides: TGTGCCAGTAGTCTCCGAGGGCTAGCGGGAGGCTCTAGCACAGATACGCAGTATTTT.